The clone carrying this TCR beta chain was picked up a small number of times. Its target is unknown. These data originate in a study of cytomegalovirus exposure and HLA in healthy donors. Study findings and constraints: Indistinguishable V segments, including TRBV6-2 and TRBV6-3, were excluded. Equally common other TCR beta chains were less clonally expanded than HLA-associated ones, a later analysis found.

The CDR3 consists of 13 residues. Trimming cost V 4 bases and J 4 bases, with 10 bases left between them. CDR1 SGHTA and CDR2 FQGNSA come from the germline V gene. The PCR used 60 Vbeta and 13 Jbeta primers. Profiling relied on immunoSEQ multiplex PCR, and the TCRdb table lists in-frame clones only, not all of them. The data hold 85,000 to 130,000 clones, with about two thirds observed a single time. Sequencing input: PBMCs. The sequence was collected from a boy between 10 and 17 years old in good health and CMV-seronegative. The V call is TRBV7-2, the J call TRBJ1-1; D is unclear. For the CDR3, the DNA is TGTGCCAGCAGCTCTGGGAGAGGCACTGAAGCTTTCTTT. Protein: CASSSGRGTEAFF.